The 26 T cell receptor beta chains listed next were all sequenced from one sample in a study of OX40 agonist ivuxolimab in advanced cancers. Profiled with immunoSEQ multiplex PCR; TCRdb holds only in-frame clones, not every one. The data contain about 80,000 clones, approximately 83% of them singletons. The sample in question was CD4+ or CD8+ T cells sorted from blood, obtained in a trial of the OX40 agonist ivuxolimab. Receptors were obtained from an adult with an advanced solid tumor such as melanoma, head and neck, liver or kidney cancer.

The chain links TRBV27 to TRBJ2-1, with TRBD2 as a possible D gene (6 bases). Looked up from germline, CDR1 is MNHEY and CDR2 is SMNVEV (reference sequence). The CDR3 is 14 amino acids. V was pared by 10 bases and J by 3 bases, with 16 bases between. CDR3 in amino acids: CATKRDSYYNEQFF. Here the CDR3 DNA reads TGTGCCACCAAAAGGGACTCCTACTACAATGAGCAGTTCTTC.

This chain joins TRBV18 and TRBJ2-3; D unclear. The CDR3 loop spans 16 amino acids. The germline V gene has CDR1 KGHSH and CDR2 LQKENI. V lost 3 bases to trimming and J lost 1 base, with 14 bases between them. The CDR3 loop is CASSPSGARRTDTQYF. The CDR3 bases are TGTGCCAGCTCACCCTCAGGCGCCAGACGCACAGATACGCAGTATTTT.

The gene calls are TRBV5-1 and TRBJ1-3; D is unresolved. The V gene lost 10 bases and the J gene lost 0 bases, with 8 bases spanning the gap. Germline values: CDR1 SGHRS, CDR2 YFSETQ. The CDR3 is 12 amino acids. The CDR3 region has the DNA TGCGCCGACCCTATCTCTGGAAACACCATATATTTT. Protein: CADPISGNTIYF.

This chain joins TRBV7-6 and TRBJ2-7; 11 bases align to TRBD1. The CDR3 has 15 residues. The germline gives CDR1 SGHVS, CDR2 FNYEAQ. After removal of 5 bases from V and 4 bases from J, the junction contained 7 bases not matched to a gene. The CDR3 loop is CASSRGQGALYEQYF. As DNA, the CDR3 is TGTGCCAGCAGCCGCGGACAGGGGGCTTTGTACGAGCAGTACTTC.

This clone was picked up a small number of times. The rearrangement joins TRBV7-2 to TRBJ1-5, with D possibly matching TRBD1 (5 bases). The V gene's germline CDR1 is SGHTA and CDR2 FQGNSA. The CDR3 contains 15 residues. Trimming took 4 bases from V and 5 from J, leaving 15 bases between them. Here the CDR3 DNA reads TGTGCCAGCAGCTCCTACGCGGGACGTGATCAGCCCCAGCATTTT. This codes for CASSSYAGRDQPQHF.

The V gene is TRBV30, the J gene TRBJ1-3; maybe TRBD1 (5 bases). V shed 0 bases and J shed 1 base, with 7 bases lying between them. Looked up from germline, CDR1 is GTSNPN and CDR2 is SVGIG (reference sequence). The CDR3 runs 14 residues. The CDR3 sequence: CAWSVGVSGNTIYF. CDR3 coding DNA: TGTGCCTGGAGTGTAGGGGTATCTGGAAACACCATATATTTT.

Points on this clone: At one boundary the junction diverges from the germline segment, which might be a read error. This chain connects TRBV6-6 to TRBJ2-2; D is possibly TRBD2 (5 bases). CDR1 is MNHNY and CDR2 is SVGAGI in the germline V gene (reference sequence). The CDR3 contains 16 residues. The CDR3 reads CASQRMRQSNTGELLF. In DNA, the CDR3 is TGTGCCAGCCAGAGGATGAGACAATCGAACACCGGGGAGCTGCTTTTT.

The chain is built from TRBV7-2 and TRBJ2-1; TRBD2 matches 9 bases. The CDR3 sequence is 16 residues long. The germline V gene has CDR1 SGHTA and CDR2 FQGNSA. V was pared by 7 bases and J by 3 bases, with 10 bases of the junction left unmatched. The CDR3 reads CASKTSGTSIYNEQFF. In DNA form, the CDR3 reads TGTGCCAGCAAAACCTCCGGGACTAGCATCTACAATGAGCAGTTCTTC. Complete variable domain (other parts from reference TRBV7-2 and TRBJ2-1): GAGVSQSPSNKVTEKGKDVELRCDPISGHTALYWYRQSLGQGLEFLIYFQGNSAPDKSGLPSDRFSAERTGGSVSTLTIQRTQQEDSAVYLCASKTSGTSIYNEQFFGPGTRLTVL.

This rearrangement joins TRBV11-3 to TRBJ1-1; D remains unclear. The CDR3 totals 13 residues. V lost 1 base and J lost 6, with 9 bases in between. Germline CDR1 SGHNT, CDR2 YENEEA. The CDR3 here is CASSLVVEAEAFF. The CDR3 region has the DNA TGTGCCAGCAGCTTAGTGGTGGAAGCTGAAGCTTTCTTT.

This clone was found once. The gene calls are TRBV14 and TRBJ1-2; tentative D call: TRBD1 (6 bases). Trimming removed 0 bases from V and 5 bases from J, with 10 bases in between. This CDR3 has 14 residues. Germline values: CDR1 SGHDN, CDR2 FVKESK. This CDR3 reads CASSQDRTAYGYTF. DNA of the CDR3: TGTGCCAGCAGCCAAGATAGGACAGCGTATGGCTACACCTTC.

The genes are TRBV9 and TRBJ2-1, with D perhaps TRBD2 (5 bases). There are 15 residues in the CDR3. The germline CDR1 and CDR2 sequences are SGDLS and YYNGEE. The V end was cut by 2 bases, the J end by 6 bases, with 15 bases between. CDR3 amino acids: CASSVAGPRGNEQFF. As DNA, the CDR3 is TGTGCCAGCAGCGTGGCCGGGCCCCGGGGCAATGAGCAGTTCTTC.

This clone was seen more than once but under ten times. The chain is built from TRBV7-6 and TRBJ1-3; D might be TRBD1 (5 bases). The V end lost 5 bases, the J end lost 2 bases, and 13 bases lay between the germline ends. The CDR3 covers 15 residues. The germline V gene has CDR1 SGHVS and CDR2 FNYEAQ. The CDR3 loop reads CASSLPVGPGNTIYF. The CDR3 DNA sequence: TGTGCCAGCAGCCTCCCCGTGGGGCCTGGAAACACCATATATTTT.

This clone has only one observation. The rearrangement joins TRBV29-1 to TRBJ2-7; 12 bases fit TRBD2. Germline lookup yields CDR1 SQVTM and CDR2 ANQGSEA. The CDR3 consists of 15 residues. V shed 1 base, J shed 5 bases, and the junction held 6 bases outside the gene matches. The CDR3 DNA is TGCAGCGTTGAAGGGACTAGCGGGGTTCCGGACGAGCAGTACTTC. This encodes CSVEGTSGVPDEQYF.

V and J are TRBV28 and TRBJ2-5; TRBD2 might be the D (6 bases). The CDR3 sequence is 13 residues long. V lost 6 bases, J lost 5 bases, and 13 bases lay in between. The germline gives CDR1 MDHEN, CDR2 SYDVKM. CDR3 region: CASSRNRGETQYF. The CDR3 nucleotides are TGTGCCAGCAGCCGGAATCGGGGGGAGACCCAGTACTTC.

This clone was recorded only once. The gene calls are TRBV19 and TRBJ1-3; 7 bases align to TRBD1. The CDR3 is 14 amino acids. V lost 6 bases to trimming and J lost 3 bases; unmatched junction nucleotides: 5. Germline CDR1 reads LNHDA; CDR2 reads SQIVND (reference sequence). The CDR3 coding sequence is TGTGCCAGTAGCCCGACAGGGATTGGAAACACCATATATTTT. Protein product: CASSPTGIGNTIYF.

Notes on this clone: The conserved closing phenylalanine or tryptophan is absent in this CDR3, likely reflecting a read error. No DNA is shown, since the ends of the CDR3 on it are uncertain; the CDR3 is the one TCRdb lists. CDR3 protein: CASSLSQSGPPRL. V is TRBV7-9 and J is TRBJ2-3. The CDR3 has 13 amino acids, counting both end residues. The germline V gene has CDR1 SEHNR and CDR2 FQNEAQ (reference sequence).

The V gene is TRBV7-3, the J gene TRBJ2-5; D possibly corresponds to TRBD2 (5 bases). Germline loops: CDR1 SGHTA, CDR2 FQGTGA. This CDR3 has 15 residues. Trimming took 2 bases from V and 0 from J, leaving 10 bases between them. As DNA, the CDR3 is TGTGCCAGCAGCTTAGGAGGCCGGGACCAAGAGACCCAGTACTTC. Translated, it gives CASSLGGRDQETQYF.

Note on this clone: The sample contains more than one DNA sequence encoding this CDR3. V usage is TRBV27 and J usage is TRBJ2-5; a possible D gene is TRBD2 (6 bases). V lost 6 bases, J lost 4 bases, and 9 bases lay in between. Germline CDR1 is MNHEY and CDR2 is SMNVEV (reference sequence). The CDR3 covers 12 residues. CDR3 amino acids: CASSQGGETQYF. CDR3 DNA: TGTGCCAGCAGCCAGGGAGGAGAGACCCAGTACTTC.

The chain couples TRBV5-4 to TRBJ2-3; D may match TRBD1 or TRBD2 (6 bases each). The germline V gene encodes CDR1 SGHNT and CDR2 YYREEE (reference sequence). Trimming shortened V by 6 bases and J by 5 bases, and 16 bases separated the two germline ends. The CDR3 has 14 residues. The CDR3 region has the DNA TGTGCCAGCATCGAGGGGGGAGGCAGAGATACGCAGTATTTT. Translation: CASIEGGGRDTQYF.

A single count supports this clone. Written as DNA, the CDR3 is TGTGCCAGCAGAGTCTTGGCAGGGCTCGGAAACACCATATATTTT. It yields the protein CASRVLAGLGNTIYF. The chain joins TRBV28 to TRBJ1-3; the D gene is possibly TRBD1 (5 bases). CDR3 length: 15 residues. Trimming took 6 bases from V and 4 from J, leaving 16 bases between them. CDR1 is MDHEN and CDR2 is SYDVKM in the germline V gene.

The V and J genes are TRBV6-5 and TRBJ1-5; 10 bases fit TRBD1. V lost 5 bases to trimming and J lost 6 bases; unmatched junction nucleotides: 4. The CDR3 has 14 residues. Germline CDR1 and CDR2: MNHEY and SVGAGI. CDR3 DNA sequence: TGTGCCAGCAGTACGACAGGGGGCGGTCAGCCCCAGCATTTT. Residues: CASSTTGGGQPQHF.

The chain recombines TRBV7-8 with TRBJ1-6; D perhaps matches TRBD1 (6 bases). Germline V gene sequence: CDR1 SGHVS, CDR2 FQNEAQ. Trimming cost V 3 bases and J 8 bases, with 17 bases left between them. This CDR3 region has 16 residues. DNA of the CDR3: TGTGCCAGCAGCTTGATCGACAGGTTCACCTATTCACCCCTCCACTTT. This sequence encodes CASSLIDRFTYSPLHF.

This chain joins TRBV4-3 and TRBJ1-2; no clear D gene. Trimming pared 1 base from V and 8 bases from J, leaving 14 bases between. The CDR3 loop spans 14 amino acids. The germline V gene has CDR1 LGHNA and CDR2 YSLEER. This CDR3 reads CASSQGANPVGYTF. The CDR3 nucleotides are TGCGCCAGCAGCCAAGGGGCGAACCCAGTGGGCTACACCTTC.

The J gene is TRBJ2-7, the V gene TRBV28; perhaps TRBD1 as D (6 bases). In germline, CDR1 is MDHEN, CDR2 SYDVKM. The CDR3 is 18 amino acids. Trimming removed 2 bases at V and 0 bases at J, with 20 bases between. The CDR3 reads CASSLPLRPGHYSYEQYF. The CDR3 DNA reads as TGTGCCAGCAGTTTACCCCTCCGGCCGGGACATTACTCCTACGAGCAGTACTTC.

The chain recombines TRBV5-1 with TRBJ1-6; the match to TRBD1 covers 9 bases. The trim removed 0 bases at V and 10 bases at J, leaving 8 bases unmatched. CDR3 size: 16 residues. From germline, CDR1 is SGHRS and CDR2 YFSETQ. The DNA of the CDR3 is TGCGCCAGCAGCTTGGATGTCGGGACAGGGAGATCACCCCTCCACTTT. It codes for CASSLDVGTGRSPLHF.

This sequence joins TRBV4-3 and TRBJ2-2, with D unclear. The germline V gene has CDR1 LGHNA and CDR2 YSLEER. The CDR3 sequence is 14 residues long. V gave up 0 bases and J gave up 7 bases, with 9 bases separating them. The CDR3 sequence: CASSQDWANGELFF. CDR3 coding DNA: TGCGCCAGCAGCCAAGATTGGGCAAACGGGGAGCTGTTTTTT.